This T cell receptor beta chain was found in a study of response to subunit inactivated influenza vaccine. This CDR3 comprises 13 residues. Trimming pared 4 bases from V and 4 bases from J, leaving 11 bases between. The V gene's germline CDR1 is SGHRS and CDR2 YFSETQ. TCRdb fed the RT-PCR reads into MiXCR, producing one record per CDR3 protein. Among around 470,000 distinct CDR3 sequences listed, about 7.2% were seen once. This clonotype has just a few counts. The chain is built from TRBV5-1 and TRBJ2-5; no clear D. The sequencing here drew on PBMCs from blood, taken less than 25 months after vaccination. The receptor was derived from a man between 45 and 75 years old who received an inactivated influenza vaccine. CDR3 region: CASSSLVGETQYF. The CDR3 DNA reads TGCGCCAGCAGCAGTTTAGTTGGAGAGACCCAGTACTTC.